This record concerns one TCR beta chain sequence. The J segment lost 6 bases and the V segment lost 4 bases, leaving 10 bases of the junction unmatched. Germline V lookup: CDR1 SGHAT, CDR2 FQNNGV. CDR3 length equals 16 residues. The data were obtained in a study of blood T cell repertoires in COVID-19. Source study methods: Counts of nucleated cells, estimated from reference gene primer amplification, were obtained. The method was immunoSEQ multiplex PCR; TCRdb's version includes in-frame clones alone and lacks a portion of them. V, J and clone size were drawn from that table, and D and trimming were deduced from the DNA. The sample contains under 80,000 clones, around 85% of which appear only once.

The sequence was collected from a human donor in a cohort sampled during active COVID-19. The chain carries TRBV11-2 and TRBJ1-4; TRBD1 matches at 8 bases. The material sequenced was peripheral blood. The CDR3 here is CASSSGVQGAHEKLFF. DNA for the CDR3: TGTGCCAGCAGCTCGGGCGTCCAGGGGGCCCATGAAAAACTGTTTTTT. Drawing the rest from reference TRBV11-2 and TRBJ1-4, the complete variable domain is EAGVAQSPRYKIIEKRQSVAFWCNPISGHATLYWYQQILGQGPKLLIQFQNNGVVDDSQLPKDRFSAERLKGVDSTLKIQPAKLEDSAVYLCASSSGVQGAHEKLFFGSGTQLSVL.